This T cell receptor (beta chain) was recovered during a study of T cell clonality in common variable immunodeficiency. Here immunoSEQ multiplex PCR was the method, and the copy in TCRdb shows in-frame clones only, minus some. Singletons are absent from the sample, which has about 52,000 clones. This clone was detected ten times or more. The sample was peripheral blood mononuclear cells. This TCR was sampled from a person aged 18-70 years in good health.

The CDR3 sequence is CASSPQTVDTQYF. Incomplete CDR3 DNA: TGCGCCAGCAGTCCCCAGACAGTCGATACG. This rearrangement joins TRBV5-1 to TRBJ2-3; a possible D gene is TRBD1 (5 bases). The read ends 3 residues early relative to the CDR3; the germline J gene fills the gap. The length of the CDR3 is 13 residues. With 5 bases removed from V and 6 bases from J, the gap between germline ends came to 13 bases. The germline gives CDR1 SGHRS, CDR2 YFSETQ.